The clone carrying this TCR beta chain was observed many times. Attached unique molecular identifiers marked individual cDNA molecules. TCRdb analysed the 5' RACE reads with MiXCR anew, one entry per CDR3 protein. The table shows about 94,000 distinct CDR3 sequences, with about 12% occurring only once. The sample originates from a study of early T cells in non-severe SARS-CoV-2 infection. Study details: Bulk RNA isolated from unsorted whole blood underwent sequencing; chains were not paired.

This CDR3 region has 17 residues. Germline loops: CDR1 SEHNR, CDR2 FQNEAQ (reference sequence). The V gene lost 1 base and the J gene lost 1 base, with 11 bases spanning the gap. Source material: whole blood. The clonotype comes from an adult who was a healthcare worker with PCR-confirmed SARS-CoV-2 infection or an uninfected control (not recorded which). The V and J genes are TRBV7-9 and TRBJ1-6; D may be TRBD1 (5 bases). CDR3: CASSLEAGLSYNSPLHF. CDR3 nucleotide sequence: TGTGCCAGCAGCTTAGAGGCAGGGTTATCCTATAATTCACCCCTCCACTTT.